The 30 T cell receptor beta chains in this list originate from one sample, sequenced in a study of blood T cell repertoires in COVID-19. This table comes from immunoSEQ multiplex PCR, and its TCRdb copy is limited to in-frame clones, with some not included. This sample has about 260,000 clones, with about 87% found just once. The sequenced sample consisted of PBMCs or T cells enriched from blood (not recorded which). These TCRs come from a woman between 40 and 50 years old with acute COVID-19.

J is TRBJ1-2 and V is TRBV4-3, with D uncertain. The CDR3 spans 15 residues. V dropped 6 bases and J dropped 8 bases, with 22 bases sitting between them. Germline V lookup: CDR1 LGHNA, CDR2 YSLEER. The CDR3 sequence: CASSIQRWGSDGYTF. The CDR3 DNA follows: TGCGCCAGCAGTATACAGCGGTGGGGTTCCGACGGCTACACCTTC.

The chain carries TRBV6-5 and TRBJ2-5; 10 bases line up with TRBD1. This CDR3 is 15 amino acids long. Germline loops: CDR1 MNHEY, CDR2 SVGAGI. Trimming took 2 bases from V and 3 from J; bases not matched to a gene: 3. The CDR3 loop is CASSYAGTGEETQYF. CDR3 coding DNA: TGTGCCAGCAGTTACGCCGGGACAGGGGAAGAGACCCAGTACTTC.

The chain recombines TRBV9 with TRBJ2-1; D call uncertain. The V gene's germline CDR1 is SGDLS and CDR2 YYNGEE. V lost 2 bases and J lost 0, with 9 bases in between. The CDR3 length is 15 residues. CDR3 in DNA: TGTGCCAGCAGCGTCCAAGCTCTCTCCTACAATGAGCAGTTCTTC. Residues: CASSVQALSYNEQFF.

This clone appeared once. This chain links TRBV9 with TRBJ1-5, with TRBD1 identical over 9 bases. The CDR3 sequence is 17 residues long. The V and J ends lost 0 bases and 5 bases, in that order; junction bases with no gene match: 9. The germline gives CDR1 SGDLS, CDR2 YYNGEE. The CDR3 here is CASSVVDRTGVYQPQHF. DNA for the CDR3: TGTGCCAGCAGCGTAGTAGACCGGACAGGGGTCTATCAGCCCCAGCATTTT. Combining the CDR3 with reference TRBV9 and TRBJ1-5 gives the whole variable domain DSGVTQTPKHLITATGQRVTLRCSPRSGDLSVYWYQQSLDQGLQFLIQYYNGEERAKGNILERFSAQQFPDLHSELNLSSLELGDSALYFCASSVVDRTGVYQPQHFGDGTRLSIL.

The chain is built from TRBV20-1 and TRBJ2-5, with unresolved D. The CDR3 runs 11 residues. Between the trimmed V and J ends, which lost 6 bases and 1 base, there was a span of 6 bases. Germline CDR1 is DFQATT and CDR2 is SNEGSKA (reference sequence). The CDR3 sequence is CSALPQETQYF. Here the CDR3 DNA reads TGCAGTGCACTACCCCAAGAGACCCAGTACTTC.

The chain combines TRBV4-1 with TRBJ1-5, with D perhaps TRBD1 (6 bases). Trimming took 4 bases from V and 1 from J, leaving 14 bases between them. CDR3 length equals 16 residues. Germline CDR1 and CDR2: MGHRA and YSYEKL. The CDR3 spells CASSLSGTPSNQPQHF. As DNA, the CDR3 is TGCGCCAGCAGCCTGTCGGGGACACCGAGCAATCAGCCCCAGCATTTT.

Here the CDR3 reads CASRLLLRRGGDNEQFF. CDR3 nucleotide sequence: TGCGCCAGCAGACTCCTCCTCCGGCGCGGAGGAGACAATGAGCAGTTCTTC. The V call is TRBV5-1, the J call TRBJ2-1, with a possible D match to TRBD2 (5 bases). Germline lookup yields CDR1 SGHRS and CDR2 YFSETQ. This CDR3 has 17 residues. Deletions cut 5 bases from V and 5 bases from J, with 23 bases between.

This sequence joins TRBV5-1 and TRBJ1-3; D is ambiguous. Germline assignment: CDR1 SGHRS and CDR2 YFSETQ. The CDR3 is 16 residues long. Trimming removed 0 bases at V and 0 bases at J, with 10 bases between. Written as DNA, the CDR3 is TGCGCCAGCAGCTTGGTTCAGTCCGACTCTGGAAACACCATATATTTT. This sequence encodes CASSLVQSDSGNTIYF.

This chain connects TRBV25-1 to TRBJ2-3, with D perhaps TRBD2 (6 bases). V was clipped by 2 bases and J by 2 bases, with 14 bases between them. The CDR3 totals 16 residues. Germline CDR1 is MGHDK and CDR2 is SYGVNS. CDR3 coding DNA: TGTGCCAGCAGTGAAGGCAGGGACTTTTACACAGATACGCAGTATTTT. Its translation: CASSEGRDFYTDTQYF.

The DNA of the CDR3 is TGCGCCACGGGACTAGCGGGAGCTGGGGAGCTGTTTTTT. Its protein is CATGLAGAGELFF. This chain connects TRBV5-1 to TRBJ2-2; 14 bases agree with TRBD2. CDR1 is SGHRS, CDR2 YFSETQ, per germline. V was clipped by 9 bases and J by 8 bases; unmatched bases: 3. This CDR3 has 13 residues.

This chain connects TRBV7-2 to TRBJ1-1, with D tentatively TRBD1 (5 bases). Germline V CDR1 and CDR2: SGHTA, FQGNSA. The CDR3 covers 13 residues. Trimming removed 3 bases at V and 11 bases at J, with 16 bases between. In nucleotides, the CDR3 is TGTGCCAGCAGCTTTCGAGACAGTAACTTGGCTTTCTTT. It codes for CASSFRDSNLAFF.

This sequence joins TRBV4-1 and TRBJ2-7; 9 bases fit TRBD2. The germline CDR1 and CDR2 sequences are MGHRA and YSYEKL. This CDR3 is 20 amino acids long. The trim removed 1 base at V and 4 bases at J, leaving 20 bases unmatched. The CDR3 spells CASSQGETSGATPYPYEQYF. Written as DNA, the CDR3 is TGCGCCAGCAGCCAAGGGGAGACTAGCGGAGCCACCCCTTACCCTTACGAGCAGTACTTC.

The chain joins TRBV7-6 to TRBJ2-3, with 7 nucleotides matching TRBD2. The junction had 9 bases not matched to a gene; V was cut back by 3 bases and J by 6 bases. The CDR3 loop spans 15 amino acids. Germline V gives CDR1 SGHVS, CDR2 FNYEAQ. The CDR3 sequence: CASSFGAGSGDTQYF. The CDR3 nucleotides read TGTGCCAGCAGCTTCGGAGCGGGGTCGGGGGATACGCAGTATTTT.

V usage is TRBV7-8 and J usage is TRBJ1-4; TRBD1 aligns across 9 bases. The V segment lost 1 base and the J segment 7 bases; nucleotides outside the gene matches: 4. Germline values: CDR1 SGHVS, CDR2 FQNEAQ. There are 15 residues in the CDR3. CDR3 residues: CASSLDRGLGEKLFF. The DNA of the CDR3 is TGTGCCAGCAGCTTAGACAGGGGGCTAGGTGAAAAACTGTTTTTT.

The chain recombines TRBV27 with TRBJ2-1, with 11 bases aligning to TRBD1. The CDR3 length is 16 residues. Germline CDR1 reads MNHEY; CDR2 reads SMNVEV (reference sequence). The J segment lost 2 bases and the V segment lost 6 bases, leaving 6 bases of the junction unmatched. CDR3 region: CASRKPGQGAYNEQFF. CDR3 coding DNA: TGTGCCAGCAGAAAACCGGGACAGGGGGCCTACAATGAGCAGTTCTTC.

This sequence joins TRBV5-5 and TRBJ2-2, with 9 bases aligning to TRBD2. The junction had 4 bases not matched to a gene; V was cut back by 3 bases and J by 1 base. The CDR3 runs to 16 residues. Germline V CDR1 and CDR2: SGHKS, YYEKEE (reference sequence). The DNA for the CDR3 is TGTGCCAGCAGCTCGTCTAGCGGGGTGAACACCGGGGAGCTGTTTTTT. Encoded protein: CASSSSSGVNTGELFF.

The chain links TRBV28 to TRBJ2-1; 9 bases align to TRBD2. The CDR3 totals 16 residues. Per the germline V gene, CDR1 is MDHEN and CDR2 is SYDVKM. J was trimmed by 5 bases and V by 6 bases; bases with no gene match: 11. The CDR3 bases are TGTGCCAGCAGCGGGGCGGGAGGGTATCAGGACAATGAGCAGTTCTTC. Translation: CASSGAGGYQDNEQFF.

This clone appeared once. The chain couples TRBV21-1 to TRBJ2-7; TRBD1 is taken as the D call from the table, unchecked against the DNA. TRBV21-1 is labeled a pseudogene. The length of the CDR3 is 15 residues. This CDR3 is CASSKPGQGTYEQYV. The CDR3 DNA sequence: TGTGCCAGCAGTAAACCGGGACAGGGGACCTACGAGCAGTACGTC.

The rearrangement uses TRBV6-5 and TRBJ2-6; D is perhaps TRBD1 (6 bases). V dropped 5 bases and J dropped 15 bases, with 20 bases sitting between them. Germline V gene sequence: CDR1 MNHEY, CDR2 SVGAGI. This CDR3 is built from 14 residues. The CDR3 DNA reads TGTGCCAGCAGTCGTGGACAGCCTCCGCTCCCCCTGACTTTC. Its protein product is CASSRGQPPLPLTF.

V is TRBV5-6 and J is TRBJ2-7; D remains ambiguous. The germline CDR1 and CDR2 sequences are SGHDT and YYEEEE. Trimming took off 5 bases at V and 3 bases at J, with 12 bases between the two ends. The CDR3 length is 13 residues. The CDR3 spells CASSKMPSYEQYF. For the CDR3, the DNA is TGTGCCAGCAGTAAAATGCCCAGCTACGAGCAGTACTTC.

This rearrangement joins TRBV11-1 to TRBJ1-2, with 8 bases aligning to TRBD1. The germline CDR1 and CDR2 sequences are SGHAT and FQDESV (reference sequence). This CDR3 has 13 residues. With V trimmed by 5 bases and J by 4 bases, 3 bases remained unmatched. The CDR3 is CASSPGQGYGYTF. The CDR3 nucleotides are TGTGCCAGCAGCCCCGGACAGGGCTATGGCTACACCTTC.

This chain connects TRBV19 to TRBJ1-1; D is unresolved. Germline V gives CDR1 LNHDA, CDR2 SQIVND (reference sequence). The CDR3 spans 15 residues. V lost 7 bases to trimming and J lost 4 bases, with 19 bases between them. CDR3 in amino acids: CASNSGPGRITEAFF. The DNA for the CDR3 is TGTGCCAGTAATTCTGGGCCAGGAAGGATCACTGAAGCTTTCTTT. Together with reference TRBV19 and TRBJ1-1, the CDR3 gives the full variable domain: DGGITQSPKYLFRKEGQNVTLSCEQNLNHDAMYWYRQDPGQGLRLIYYSQIVNDFQKGDIAEGYSVSREKKESFPLTVTSAQKNPTAFYLCASNSGPGRITEAFFGQGTRLTVV.

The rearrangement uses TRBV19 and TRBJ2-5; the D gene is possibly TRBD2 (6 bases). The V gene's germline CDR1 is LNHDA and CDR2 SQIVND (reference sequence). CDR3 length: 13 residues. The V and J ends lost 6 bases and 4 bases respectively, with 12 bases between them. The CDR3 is CASSGRGRETQYF. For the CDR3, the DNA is TGTGCCAGTAGCGGGAGAGGACGAGAGACCCAGTACTTC.

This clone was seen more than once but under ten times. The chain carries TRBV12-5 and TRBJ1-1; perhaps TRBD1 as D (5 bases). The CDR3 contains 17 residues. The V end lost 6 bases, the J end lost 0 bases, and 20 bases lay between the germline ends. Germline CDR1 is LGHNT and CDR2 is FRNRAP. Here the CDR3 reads CASGRQTGLLMNTEAFF. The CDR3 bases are TGTGCTAGTGGCCGCCAAACGGGACTTCTTATGAACACTGAAGCTTTCTTT.

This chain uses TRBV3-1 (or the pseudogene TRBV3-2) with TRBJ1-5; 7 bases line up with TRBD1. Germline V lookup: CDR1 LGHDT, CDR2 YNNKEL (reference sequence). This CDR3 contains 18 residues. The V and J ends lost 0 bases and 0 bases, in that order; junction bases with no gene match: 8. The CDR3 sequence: CASSQEGTDPYSNQPQHF. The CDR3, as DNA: TGTGCCAGCAGCCAAGAGGGGACAGATCCCTATAGCAATCAGCCCCAGCATTTT.

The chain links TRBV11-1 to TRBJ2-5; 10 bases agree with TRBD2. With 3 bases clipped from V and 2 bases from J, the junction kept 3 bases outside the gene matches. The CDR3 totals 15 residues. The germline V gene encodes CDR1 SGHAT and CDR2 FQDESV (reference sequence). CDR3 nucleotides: TGTGCCAGCAGCTTCACAGCGGGGGGGCAAGAGACCCAGTACTTC. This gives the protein CASSFTAGGQETQYF.

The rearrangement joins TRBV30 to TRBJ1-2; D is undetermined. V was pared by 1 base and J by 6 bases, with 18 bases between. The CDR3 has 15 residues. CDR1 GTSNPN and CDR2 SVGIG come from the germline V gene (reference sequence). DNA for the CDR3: TGTGCCTGGAGTGAGACCTGGGAGGCTTTCAATGGCTACACCTTC. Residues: CAWSETWEAFNGYTF.

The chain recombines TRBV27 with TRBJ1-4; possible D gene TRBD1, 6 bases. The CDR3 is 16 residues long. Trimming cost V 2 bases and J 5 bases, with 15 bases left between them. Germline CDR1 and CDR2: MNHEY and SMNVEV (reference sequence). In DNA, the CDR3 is TGTGCCAGCAGTTTACTGGGCAGGGGTGGGAATGAAAAACTGTTTTTT. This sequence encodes CASSLLGRGGNEKLFF. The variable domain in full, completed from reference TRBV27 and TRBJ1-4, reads EAQVTQNPRYLITVTGKKLTVTCSQNMNHEYMSWYRQDPGLGLRQIYYSMNVEVTDKGDVPEGYKVSRKEKRNFPLILESPSPNQTSLYFCASSLLGRGGNEKLFFGSGTQLSVL.

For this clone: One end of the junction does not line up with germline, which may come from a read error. The CDR3 DNA reads TGTGCTAGCAGCTTAAGAAACGCAGGGTTAAGTGAGCAGTTCTTC. Translating it yields CASSLRNAGLSEQFF. The chain is built from TRBV7-7 and TRBJ2-1; D is possibly TRBD1 (5 bases). The CDR3 has 15 amino acids. Per germline, CDR1 SSHAT and CDR2 FNYEAQ (reference sequence).

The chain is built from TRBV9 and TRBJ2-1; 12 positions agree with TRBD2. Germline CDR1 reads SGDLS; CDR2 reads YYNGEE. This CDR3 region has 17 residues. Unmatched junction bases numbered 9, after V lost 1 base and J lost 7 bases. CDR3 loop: CASSVSLTSGSRNEQFF. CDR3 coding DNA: TGTGCCAGCAGCGTATCTCTGACTAGCGGGAGTAGGAATGAGCAGTTCTTC. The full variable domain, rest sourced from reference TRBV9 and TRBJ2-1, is DSGVTQTPKHLITATGQRVTLRCSPRSGDLSVYWYQQSLDQGLQFLIQYYNGEERAKGNILERFSAQQFPDLHSELNLSSLELGDSALYFCASSVSLTSGSRNEQFFGPGTRLTVL.